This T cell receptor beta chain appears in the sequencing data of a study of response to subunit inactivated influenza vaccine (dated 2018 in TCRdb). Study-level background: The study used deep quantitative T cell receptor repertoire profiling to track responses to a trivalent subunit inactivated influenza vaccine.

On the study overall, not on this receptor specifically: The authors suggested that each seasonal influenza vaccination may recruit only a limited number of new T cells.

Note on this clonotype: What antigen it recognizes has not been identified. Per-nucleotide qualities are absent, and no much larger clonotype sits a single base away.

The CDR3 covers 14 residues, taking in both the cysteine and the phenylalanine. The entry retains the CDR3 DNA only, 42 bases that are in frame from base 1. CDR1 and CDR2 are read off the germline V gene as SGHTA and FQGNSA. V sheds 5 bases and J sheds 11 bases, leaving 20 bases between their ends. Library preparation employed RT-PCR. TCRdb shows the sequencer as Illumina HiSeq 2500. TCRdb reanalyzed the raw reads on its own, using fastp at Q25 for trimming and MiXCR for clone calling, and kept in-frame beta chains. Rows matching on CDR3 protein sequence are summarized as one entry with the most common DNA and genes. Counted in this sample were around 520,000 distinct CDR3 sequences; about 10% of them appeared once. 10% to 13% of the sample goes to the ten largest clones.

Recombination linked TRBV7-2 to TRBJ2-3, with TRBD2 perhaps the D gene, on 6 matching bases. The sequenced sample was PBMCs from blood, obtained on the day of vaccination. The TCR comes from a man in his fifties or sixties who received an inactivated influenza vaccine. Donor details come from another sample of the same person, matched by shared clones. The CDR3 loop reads CASSPSSGVFGQYF. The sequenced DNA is TGTGCCAGCAGCCCCAGTTCGGGGGTCTTTGGGCAGTATTTT.